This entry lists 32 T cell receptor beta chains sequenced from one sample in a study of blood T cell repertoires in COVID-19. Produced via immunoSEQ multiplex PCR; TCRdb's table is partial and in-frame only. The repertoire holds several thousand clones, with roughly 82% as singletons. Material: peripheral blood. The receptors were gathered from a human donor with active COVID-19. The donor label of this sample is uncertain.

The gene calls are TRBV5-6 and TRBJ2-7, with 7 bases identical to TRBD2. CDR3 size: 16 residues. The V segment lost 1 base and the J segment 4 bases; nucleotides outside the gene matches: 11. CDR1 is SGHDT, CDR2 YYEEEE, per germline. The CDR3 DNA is TGTGCCAGCAGCTTGTACCAGGGAGGGGTTTCATACGAGCAGTACTTC. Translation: CASSLYQGGVSYEQYF. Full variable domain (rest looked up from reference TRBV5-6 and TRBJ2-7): DAGVTQSPTHLIKTRGQQVTLRCSPKSGHDTVSWYQQALGQGPQFIFQYYEEEERQRGNFPDRFSGHQFPNYSSELNVNALLLGDSALYLCASSLYQGGVSYEQYFGPGTRLTVT.

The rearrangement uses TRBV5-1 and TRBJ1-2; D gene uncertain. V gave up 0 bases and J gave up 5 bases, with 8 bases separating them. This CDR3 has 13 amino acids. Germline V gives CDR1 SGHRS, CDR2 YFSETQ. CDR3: CASSLGPRYGYTF. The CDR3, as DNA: TGCGCCAGCAGCTTGGGTCCGAGGTATGGCTACACCTTC. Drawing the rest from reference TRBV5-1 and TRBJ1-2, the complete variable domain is KAGVTQTPRYLIKTRGQQVTLSCSPISGHRSVSWYQQTPGQGLQFLFEYFSETQRNKGNFPGRFSGRQFSNSRSEMNVSTLELGDSALYLCASSLGPRYGYTFGSGTRLTVV.

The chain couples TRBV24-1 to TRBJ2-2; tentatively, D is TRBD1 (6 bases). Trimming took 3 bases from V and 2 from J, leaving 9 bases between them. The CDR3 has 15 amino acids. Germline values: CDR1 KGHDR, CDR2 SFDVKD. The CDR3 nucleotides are TGTGCCACCAGTGATCCCAGGGGAAACACCGGGGAGCTGTTTTTT. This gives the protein CATSDPRGNTGELFF.

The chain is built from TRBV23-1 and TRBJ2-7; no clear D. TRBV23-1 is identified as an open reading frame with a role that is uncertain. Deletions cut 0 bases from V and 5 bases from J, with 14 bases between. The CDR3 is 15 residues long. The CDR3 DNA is TGCGCCAGCAGTCAATCTGCAGGTAAGGTCCACGAGCAGTACTTC. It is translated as CASSQSAGKVHEQYF.

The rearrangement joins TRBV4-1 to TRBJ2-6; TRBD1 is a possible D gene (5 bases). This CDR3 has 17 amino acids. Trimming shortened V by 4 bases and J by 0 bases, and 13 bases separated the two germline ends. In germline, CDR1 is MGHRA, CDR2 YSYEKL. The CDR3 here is CASSPPGHGSGANVLTF. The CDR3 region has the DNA TGCGCCAGCAGCCCCCCCGGACACGGCTCTGGGGCCAACGTCCTGACTTTC.

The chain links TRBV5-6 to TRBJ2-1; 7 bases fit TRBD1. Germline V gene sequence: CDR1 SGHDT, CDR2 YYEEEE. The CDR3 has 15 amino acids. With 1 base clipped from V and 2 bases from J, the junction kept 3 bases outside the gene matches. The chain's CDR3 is CASSLTRGTYNEQFF. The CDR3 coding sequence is TGTGCCAGCAGCTTGACCAGGGGGACCTACAATGAGCAGTTCTTC.

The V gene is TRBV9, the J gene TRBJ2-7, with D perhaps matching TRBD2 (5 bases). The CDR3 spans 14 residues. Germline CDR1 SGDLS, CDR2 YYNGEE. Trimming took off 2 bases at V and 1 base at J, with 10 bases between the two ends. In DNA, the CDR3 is TGTGCCAGCAGCGTTGGGAGCAATTCCTACGAGCAGTACTTC. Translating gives CASSVGSNSYEQYF.

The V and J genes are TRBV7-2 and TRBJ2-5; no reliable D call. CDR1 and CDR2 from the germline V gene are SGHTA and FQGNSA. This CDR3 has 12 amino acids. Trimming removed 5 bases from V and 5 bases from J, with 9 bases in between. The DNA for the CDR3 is TGTGCCAGCAGCGACCGGCGGGAGACCCAGTACTTC. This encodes CASSDRRETQYF. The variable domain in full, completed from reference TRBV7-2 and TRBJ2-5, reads GAGVSQSPSNKVTEKGKDVELRCDPISGHTALYWYRQSLGQGLEFLIYFQGNSAPDKSGLPSDRFSAERTGGSVSTLTIQRTQQEDSAVYLCASSDRRETQYFGPGTRLLVL.

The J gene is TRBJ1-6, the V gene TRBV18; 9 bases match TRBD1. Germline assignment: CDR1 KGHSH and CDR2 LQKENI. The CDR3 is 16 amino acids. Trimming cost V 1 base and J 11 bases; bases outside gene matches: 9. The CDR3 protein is CASSPRGRQGGTPLHF. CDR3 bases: TGTGCCAGCTCACCACGGGGAAGACAGGGGGGTACACCCCTCCACTTT.

This chain's CDR3 is CASTTQGGETQYF. In DNA form, the CDR3 reads TGTGCCAGCACTACCCAGGGGGGAGAGACCCAGTACTTC. J is TRBJ2-5 and V is TRBV6-5, with D maybe TRBD1 (7 bases). The CDR3 is 13 amino acids. Germline CDR1 MNHEY, CDR2 SVGAGI. Trimming removed 7 bases from V and 4 bases from J, with 13 bases in between.

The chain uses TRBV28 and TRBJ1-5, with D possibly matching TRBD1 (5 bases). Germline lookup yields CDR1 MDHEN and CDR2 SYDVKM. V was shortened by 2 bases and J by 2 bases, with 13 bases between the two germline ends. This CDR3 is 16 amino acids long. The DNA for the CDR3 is TGTGCCAGCAGTTTACGGGCAGGGTATGGCAATCAGCCCCAGCATTTT. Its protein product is CASSLRAGYGNQPQHF.

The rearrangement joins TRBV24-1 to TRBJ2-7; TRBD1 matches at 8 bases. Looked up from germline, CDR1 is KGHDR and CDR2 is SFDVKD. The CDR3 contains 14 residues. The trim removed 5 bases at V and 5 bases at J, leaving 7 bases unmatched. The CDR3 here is CATSGQGAENEQYF. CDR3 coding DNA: TGTGCCACCAGTGGCCAGGGGGCGGAAAACGAGCAGTACTTC.

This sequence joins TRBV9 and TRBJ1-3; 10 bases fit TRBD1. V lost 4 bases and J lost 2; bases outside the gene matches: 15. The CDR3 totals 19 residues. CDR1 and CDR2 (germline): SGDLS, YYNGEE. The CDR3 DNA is TGTGCCAGCAGCTCTCCTCCGGGACAGGGGTTGGGAACTGGAAACACCATATATTTT. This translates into CASSSPPGQGLGTGNTIYF.

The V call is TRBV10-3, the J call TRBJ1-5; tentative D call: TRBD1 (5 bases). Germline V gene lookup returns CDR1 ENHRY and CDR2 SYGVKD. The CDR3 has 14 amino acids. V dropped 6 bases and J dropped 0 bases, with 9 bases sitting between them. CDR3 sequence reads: CAIRDNHSNQPQHF. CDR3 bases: TGTGCCATCAGGGACAACCATAGCAATCAGCCCCAGCATTTT.

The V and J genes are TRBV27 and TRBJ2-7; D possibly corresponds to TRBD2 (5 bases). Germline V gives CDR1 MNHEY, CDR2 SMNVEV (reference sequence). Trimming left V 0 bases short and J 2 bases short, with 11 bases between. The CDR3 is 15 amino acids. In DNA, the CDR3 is TGTGCCAGCAGTTTATCGCACGGCGGGCCCTACGAGCAGTACTTC. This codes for CASSLSHGGPYEQYF.

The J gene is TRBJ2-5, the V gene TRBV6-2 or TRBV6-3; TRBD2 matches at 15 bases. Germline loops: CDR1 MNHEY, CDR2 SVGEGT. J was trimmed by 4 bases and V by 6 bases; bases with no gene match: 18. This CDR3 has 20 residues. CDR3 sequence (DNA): TGTGCCAGCAGCTCGCGCAGTCCGGGACTAGCGGGGGGTAGAGGAGAGACCCAGTACTTC. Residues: CASSSRSPGLAGGRGETQYF.

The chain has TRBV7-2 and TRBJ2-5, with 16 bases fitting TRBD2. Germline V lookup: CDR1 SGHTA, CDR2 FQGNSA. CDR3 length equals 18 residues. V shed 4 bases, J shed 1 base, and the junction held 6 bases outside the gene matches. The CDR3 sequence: CASSSGLAGGATQETQYF. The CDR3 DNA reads TGTGCCAGCAGCTCGGGACTAGCGGGGGGGGCCACCCAAGAGACCCAGTACTTC.

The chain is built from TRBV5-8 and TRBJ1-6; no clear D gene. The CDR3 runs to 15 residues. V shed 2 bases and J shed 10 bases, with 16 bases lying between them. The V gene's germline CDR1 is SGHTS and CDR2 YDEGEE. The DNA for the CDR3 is TGTGCCAGCAGCTTCCGCGGGGTCAGAGGATCACCCCTCCACTTT. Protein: CASSFRGVRGSPLHF.

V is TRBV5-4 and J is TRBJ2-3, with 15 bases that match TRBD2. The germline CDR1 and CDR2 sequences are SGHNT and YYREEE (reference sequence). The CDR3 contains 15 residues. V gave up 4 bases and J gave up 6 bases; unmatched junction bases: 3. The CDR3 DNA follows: TGTGCCAGCAGCCCGGGGACTAGCGGGAGGGATACGCAGTATTTT. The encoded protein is CASSPGTSGRDTQYF. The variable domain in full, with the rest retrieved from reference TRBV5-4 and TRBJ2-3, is ETGVTQSPTHLIKTRGQQVTLRCSSQSGHNTVSWYQQALGQGPQFIFQYYREEENGRGNFPPRFSGLQFPNYSSELNVNALELDDSALYLCASSPGTSGRDTQYFGPGTRLTVL.

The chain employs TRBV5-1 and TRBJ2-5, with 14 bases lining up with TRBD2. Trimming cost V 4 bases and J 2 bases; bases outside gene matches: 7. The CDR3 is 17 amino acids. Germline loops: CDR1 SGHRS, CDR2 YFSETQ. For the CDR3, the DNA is TGCGCCAGCAGCCCCCCGGGACTAGCGGGGGTACAAGAGACCCAGTACTTC. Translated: CASSPPGLAGVQETQYF.

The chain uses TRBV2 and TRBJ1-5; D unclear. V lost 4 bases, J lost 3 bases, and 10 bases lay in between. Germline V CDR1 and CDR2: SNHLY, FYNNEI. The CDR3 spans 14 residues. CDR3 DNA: TGTGCCAGCAGTGCTGGGCCCCCCAATCAGCCCCAGCATTTT. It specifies CASSAGPPNQPQHF.

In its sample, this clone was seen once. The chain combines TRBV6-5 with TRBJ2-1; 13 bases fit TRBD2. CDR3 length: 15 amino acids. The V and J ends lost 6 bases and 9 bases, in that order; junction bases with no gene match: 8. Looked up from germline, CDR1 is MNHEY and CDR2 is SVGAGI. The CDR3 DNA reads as TGTGCCAGCAGAAAACTAGCGGGAGGGCATCCTGAGCAGTTCTTC. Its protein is CASRKLAGGHPEQFF.

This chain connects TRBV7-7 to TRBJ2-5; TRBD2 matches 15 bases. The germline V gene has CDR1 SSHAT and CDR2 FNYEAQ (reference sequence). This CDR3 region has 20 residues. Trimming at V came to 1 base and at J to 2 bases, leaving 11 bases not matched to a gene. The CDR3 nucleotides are TGTGCCAGCAGCTTAGGGTTTCCGGGACTAGCGGGGGGAAGACAAGAGACCCAGTACTTC. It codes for CASSLGFPGLAGGRQETQYF.

The DNA for the CDR3 is TGTGCCAGCAGCCGGGTTGGGACAGTTATCTACGAGCAGTACTTC. This sequence encodes CASSRVGTVIYEQYF. J is TRBJ2-7 and V is TRBV7-9, with 7 bases that match TRBD1. CDR1 is SEHNR and CDR2 is FQNEAQ in the germline V gene (reference sequence). There are 15 residues in the CDR3. V lost 5 bases to trimming and J lost 3 bases; unmatched junction nucleotides: 10.

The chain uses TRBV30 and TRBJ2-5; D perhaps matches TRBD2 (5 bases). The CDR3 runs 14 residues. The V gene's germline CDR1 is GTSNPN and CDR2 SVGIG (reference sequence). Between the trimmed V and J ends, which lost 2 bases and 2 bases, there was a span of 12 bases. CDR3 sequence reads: CAWSKRRTQETQYF. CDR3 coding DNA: TGTGCCTGGAGTAAGAGACGGACTCAAGAGACCCAGTACTTC.

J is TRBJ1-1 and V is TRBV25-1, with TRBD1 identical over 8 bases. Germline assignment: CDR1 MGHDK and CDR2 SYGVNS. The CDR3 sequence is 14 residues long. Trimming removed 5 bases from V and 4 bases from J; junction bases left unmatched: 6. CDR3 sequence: CASSLETGATEAFF. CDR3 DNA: TGTGCCAGCAGTTTGGAGACAGGGGCCACTGAAGCTTTCTTT. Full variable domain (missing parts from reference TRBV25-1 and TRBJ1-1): EADIYQTPRYLVIGTGKKITLECSQTMGHDKMYWYQQDPGMELHLIHYSYGVNSTEKGDLSSESTVSRIRTEHFPLTLESARPSHTSQYLCASSLETGATEAFFGQGTRLTVV.

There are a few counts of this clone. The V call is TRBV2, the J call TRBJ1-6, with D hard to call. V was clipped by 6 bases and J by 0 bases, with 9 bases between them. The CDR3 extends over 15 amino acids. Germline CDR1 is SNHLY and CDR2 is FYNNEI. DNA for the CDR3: TGTGCCAGCAGGGCGGGGAGCTCCTATAATTCACCCCTCCACTTT. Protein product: CASRAGSSYNSPLHF.

The CDR3: CASSVQGYTEAFF. Written as DNA, the CDR3 is TGTGCCAGCAGCGTACAGGGCTACACTGAAGCTTTCTTT. The gene calls are TRBV7-6 and TRBJ1-1; a possible D gene is TRBD1 (6 bases). Trimming took off 5 bases at V and 3 bases at J, with 10 bases between the two ends. Germline CDR1 reads SGHVS; CDR2 reads FNYEAQ. This CDR3 is built from 13 residues.

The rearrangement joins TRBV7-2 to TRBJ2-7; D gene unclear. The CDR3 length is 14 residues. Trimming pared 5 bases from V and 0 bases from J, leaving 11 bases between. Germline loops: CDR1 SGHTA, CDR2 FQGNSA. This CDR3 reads CASSPQTHSYEQYF. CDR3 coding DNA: TGTGCCAGCAGCCCACAGACCCACTCCTACGAGCAGTACTTC.

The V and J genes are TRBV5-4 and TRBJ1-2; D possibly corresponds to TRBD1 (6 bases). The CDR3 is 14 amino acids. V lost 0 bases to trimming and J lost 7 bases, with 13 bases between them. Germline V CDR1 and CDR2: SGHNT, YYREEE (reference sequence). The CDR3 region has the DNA TGTGCCAGCAGCTTGGTCCAGGGGAGCTTTGGCTACACCTTC. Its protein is CASSLVQGSFGYTF.

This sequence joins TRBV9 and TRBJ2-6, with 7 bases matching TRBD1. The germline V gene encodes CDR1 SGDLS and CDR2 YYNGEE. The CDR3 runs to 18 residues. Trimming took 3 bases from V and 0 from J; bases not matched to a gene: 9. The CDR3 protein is CASSALQGSVSGANVLTF. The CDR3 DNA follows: TGTGCCAGCAGCGCCTTACAGGGGTCGGTCTCTGGGGCCAACGTCCTGACTTTC.

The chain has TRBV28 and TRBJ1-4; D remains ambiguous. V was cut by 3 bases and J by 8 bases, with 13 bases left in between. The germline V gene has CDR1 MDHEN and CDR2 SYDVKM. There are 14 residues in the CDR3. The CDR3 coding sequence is TGTGCCAGCAGTTTGGTCAGGTTTCGAGAAAAACTGTTTTTT. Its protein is CASSLVRFREKLFF.